Listed below are T cell receptor beta chains from one sample, sequenced in a study of T cell responses to AZD1222 COVID-19 vaccine. Produced via immunoSEQ multiplex PCR; TCRdb's table is partial and in-frame only. The sample yields about 130,000 clones, roughly 90% seen once. Sequencing used peripheral blood, obtained on day 0 of AZD1222 vaccination. Receptor source: an adult in good health. The CDR3 runs from the conserved cysteine through the conserved F or W.

length	J	V	CDR3
13	TRBJ2-1	TRBV5-4	CASSLRPLNEQFF
14	TRBJ1-5	TRBV27	CASSMSRPNQPQHF
12	TRBJ1-1	TRBV6-5	CASRAAGAEAFF
14	TRBJ2-7	TRBV7-8	CASSLDIGTYEQYF
14	TRBJ2-7	TRBV9	CASSQTDNSYEQYF
14	TRBJ1-4	TRBV7-2	CASSLRGGNEKLFF
13	TRBJ2-1	TRBV7-2	CASSLAYYNEQFF
14	TRBJ2-7	TRBV5-1	CASSLEVGLTEQYF
12	TRBJ2-5	TRBV19	CASSGIQETQYF
16	TRBJ2-3	TRBV24-1	CATSDLTSGSGDTQYF
14	TRBJ1-1	TRBV9	CASSVEGEGTEAFF
13	TRBJ1-4	TRBV27	CASSYTGWEKLFF
18	TRBJ1-5	TRBV4-2	CASSQDPIWTGLNQPQHF
12	TRBJ2-1	TRBV18	CASSPVNNEQFF
14	TRBJ1-2	TRBV6-5	CASSAGGRRYGYTF
13	TRBJ2-7	TRBV27	CASRRDTHYEQYF
13	TRBJ1-3	TRBV6-2/TRBV6-3	CASSSTGGNTIYF
14	TRBJ1-5	TRBV18	CASSPTQGDQPQHF
14	TRBJ1-2	TRBV6-5	CASSSPSGGGGYTF
14	TRBJ1-1	TRBV7-8	CASSLAGGSTEAFF
16	TRBJ1-3	TRBV15	CATSRVPYRSGNTIYF
14	TRBJ2-1	TRBV19	CATAPGATSGEQFF
15	TRBJ1-5	TRBV28	CASSKDRVGNQPQHF
18	TRBJ1-4	TRBV6-1	CASSEYRGGSTANEKLFF
19	TRBJ1-4	TRBV12-2	CASRLAPPLCRPTNEKLFF
15	TRBJ1-2	TRBV28	CASSLSPTEIYGYTF
14	TRBJ1-1	TRBV6-1	CASSEGTEGTEAFF
18	TRBJ2-6	TRBV25-1	CASRWAYPTNSGANVLTF
13	TRBJ2-1	TRBV29-1	CSVEQSSANKQFF
13	TRBJ2-2	TRBV12-3/TRBV12-4	CASSFTLTGELFF
15	TRBJ2-1	TRBV7-8	CASSLIGLASNEQFF
16	TRBJ2-6	TRBV5-1	CASSLGPVPGANVLTF
16	TRBJ2-2	TRBV7-3	CASSRTGIPVTGELFF
14	TRBJ1-4	TRBV2	CASYGGTGSEKLFF
14	TRBJ1-6	TRBV27	CASSLGGPNSPLHF
12	TRBJ2-1	TRBV6-2/TRBV6-3	CASSYRVDEQFF
17	TRBJ2-7	TRBV9	CASSVTAGGPSSYEQYF
15	TRBJ1-1	TRBV6-5	CASSLLTGGGTEAFF
22	TRBJ1-6	TRBV30	CAWSVHLTQGGQNSSYNSPLHF
15	TRBJ2-7	TRBV7-2	CASSRPDRYSYEQYF
16	TRBJ1-1	TRBV2	CASNGRRRGLHTEAFF
14	TRBJ1-2	TRBV5-8	CASSLRAGGTGYTF
15	TRBJ1-1	TRBV5-1	CASSGGDSRNTEAFF
13	TRBJ1-4	TRBV7-9	CASSLDRGGKLFF
15	TRBJ1-2	TRBV30	CAWEGDGGTYYGYTF
14	TRBJ1-3	TRBV5-1	CASSFRAGRDTIYF